This TCR beta chain was sequenced for a study of blood T cell repertoires in COVID-19. Recruitment covered about two dozen US areas and drew participants whose ages spanned roughly 18 to 100 years. In assigning cohorts, the study relied on participant-reported clinical history. The study counted Cohort 3 donors as recovered given two negative PCRs, clearance, or symptom resolution. In the original analysis: Reference gene primer amplification gave estimated nucleated cell counts. Sequencing used immunoSEQ multiplex PCR; TCRdb keeps in-frame clones, though not all of them. V, J and clone size reflect that table, while D and trimming were determined from the DNA. This table has 300,000 to 350,000 clones, 80% to 90% appearing once. The germline gives CDR1 SNHLY, CDR2 FYNNEI. V was clipped by 4 bases and J by 8 bases; unmatched bases: 7. The CDR3 runs 14 residues.

Specimen: PBMCs or T cells enriched from blood (not recorded which). The V gene is TRBV2, the J gene TRBJ1-4; 7 nucleotides match TRBD1. This receptor was identified in a young man who had recovered from COVID-19. CDR3 DNA sequence: TGTGCCAGCAGTGTTGGGACAGAGGTCGAAAAACTGTTTTTT. Translation gives CASSVGTEVEKLFF.